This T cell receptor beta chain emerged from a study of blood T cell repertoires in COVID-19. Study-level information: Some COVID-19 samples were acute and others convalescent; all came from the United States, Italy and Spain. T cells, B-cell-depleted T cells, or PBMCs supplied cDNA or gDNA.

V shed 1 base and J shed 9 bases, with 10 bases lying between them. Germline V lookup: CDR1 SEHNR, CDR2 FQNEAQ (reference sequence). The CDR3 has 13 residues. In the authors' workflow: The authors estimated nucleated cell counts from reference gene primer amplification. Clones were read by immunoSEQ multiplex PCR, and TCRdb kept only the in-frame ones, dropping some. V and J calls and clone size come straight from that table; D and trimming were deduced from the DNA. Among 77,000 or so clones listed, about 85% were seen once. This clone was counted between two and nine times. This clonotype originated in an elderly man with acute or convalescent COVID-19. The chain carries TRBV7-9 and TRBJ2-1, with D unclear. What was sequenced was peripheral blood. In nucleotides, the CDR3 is TGTGCCAGCAGCTTAGGAAAAGCGATTGAGCAGTTCTTC. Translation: CASSLGKAIEQFF.